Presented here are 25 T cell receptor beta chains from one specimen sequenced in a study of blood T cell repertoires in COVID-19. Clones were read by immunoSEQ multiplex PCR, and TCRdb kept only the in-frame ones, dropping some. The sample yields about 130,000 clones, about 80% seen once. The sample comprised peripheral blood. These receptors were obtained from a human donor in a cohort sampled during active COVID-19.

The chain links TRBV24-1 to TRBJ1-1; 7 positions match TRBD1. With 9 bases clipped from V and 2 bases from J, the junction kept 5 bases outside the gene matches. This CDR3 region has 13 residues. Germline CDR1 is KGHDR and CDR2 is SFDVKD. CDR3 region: CATSKGGNTEAFF. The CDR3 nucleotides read TGTGCCACCTCCAAAGGGGGCAACACTGAAGCTTTCTTT.

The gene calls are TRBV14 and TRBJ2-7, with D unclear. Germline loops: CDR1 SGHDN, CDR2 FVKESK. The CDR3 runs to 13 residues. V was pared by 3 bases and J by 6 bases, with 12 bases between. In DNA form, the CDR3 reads TGTGCCAGCAGCCAGCGACCAGGCGCCGAGCAGTACGTC. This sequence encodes CASSQRPGAEQYV.

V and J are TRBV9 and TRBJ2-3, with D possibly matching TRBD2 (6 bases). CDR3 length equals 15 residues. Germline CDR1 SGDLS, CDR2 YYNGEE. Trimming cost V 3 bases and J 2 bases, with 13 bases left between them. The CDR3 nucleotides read TGTGCCAGCAGCGGCGGCGGGGAACCCACAGATACGCAGTATTTT. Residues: CASSGGGEPTDTQYF.

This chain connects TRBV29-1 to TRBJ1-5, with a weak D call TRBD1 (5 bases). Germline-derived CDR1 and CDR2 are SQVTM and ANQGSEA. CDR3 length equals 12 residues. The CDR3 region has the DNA TGCCCTGGAATCGACAGAGATCAGCCCCAGCATTTT. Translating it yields CPGIDRDQPQHF. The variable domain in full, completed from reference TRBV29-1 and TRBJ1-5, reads SAVISQKPSRDICQRGTSLTIQCQVDSQVTMMFWYRQQPGQSLTLIATANQGSEATYESGFVIDKFPISRPNLTFSTLTVSNMSPEDSSIYLCPGIDRDQPQHFGDGTRLSIL.

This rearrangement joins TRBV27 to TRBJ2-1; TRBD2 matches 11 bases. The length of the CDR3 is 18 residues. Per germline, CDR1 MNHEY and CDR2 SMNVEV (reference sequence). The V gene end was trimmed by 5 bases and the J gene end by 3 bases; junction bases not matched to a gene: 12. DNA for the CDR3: TGTGCCAGCAGTCCTTCTTCGATAGCGGGAGGGTACTACAATGAGCAGTTCTTC. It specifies CASSPSSIAGGYYNEQFF.

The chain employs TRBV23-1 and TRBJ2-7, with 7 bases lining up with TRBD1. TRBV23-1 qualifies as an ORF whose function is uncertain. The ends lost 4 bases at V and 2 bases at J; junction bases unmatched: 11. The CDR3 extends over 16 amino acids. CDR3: CASSLLRDRAAYEQYV. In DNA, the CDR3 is TGCGCCAGCAGTCTGCTCCGGGACAGAGCAGCCTACGAGCAGTACGTC.

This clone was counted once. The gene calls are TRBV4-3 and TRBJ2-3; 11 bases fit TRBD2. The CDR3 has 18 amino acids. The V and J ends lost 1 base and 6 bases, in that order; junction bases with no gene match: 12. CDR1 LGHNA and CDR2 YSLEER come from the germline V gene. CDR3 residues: CASSQATSGAFRGDTQYF. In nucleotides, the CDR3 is TGCGCCAGCAGCCAAGCGACTAGCGGGGCCTTTCGAGGGGATACGCAGTATTTT.

The CDR3 DNA is TGTGCCAGCTCACCTGACTCCTCGGGAGAGACCCAGTACTTC. Translation: CASSPDSSGETQYF. The chain carries TRBV18 and TRBJ2-5; D not resolved. Germline loops: CDR1 KGHSH, CDR2 LQKENI. V lost 3 bases and J lost 4, with 12 bases in between. The CDR3 loop spans 14 amino acids.

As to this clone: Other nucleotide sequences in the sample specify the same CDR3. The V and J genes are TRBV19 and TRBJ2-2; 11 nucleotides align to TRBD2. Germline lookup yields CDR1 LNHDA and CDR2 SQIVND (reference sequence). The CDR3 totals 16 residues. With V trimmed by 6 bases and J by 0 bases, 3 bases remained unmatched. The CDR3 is CASSILAGANTGELFF. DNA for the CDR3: TGTGCCAGTAGCATACTAGCGGGAGCGAACACCGGGGAGCTGTTTTTT.

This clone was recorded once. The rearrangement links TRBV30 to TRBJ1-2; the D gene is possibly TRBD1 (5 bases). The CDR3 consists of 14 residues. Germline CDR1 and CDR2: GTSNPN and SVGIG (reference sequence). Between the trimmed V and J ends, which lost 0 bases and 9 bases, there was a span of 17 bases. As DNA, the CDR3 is TGTGCCTGGAGTGTAGGTTCGGCAGGGTTAAGCTACACCTTC. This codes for CAWSVGSAGLSYTF.

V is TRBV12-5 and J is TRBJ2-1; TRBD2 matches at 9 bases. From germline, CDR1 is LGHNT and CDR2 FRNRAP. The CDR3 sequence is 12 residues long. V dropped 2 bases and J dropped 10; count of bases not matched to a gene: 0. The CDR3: CASGLTSGEQFF. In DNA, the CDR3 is TGTGCTAGTGGTTTGACTAGCGGGGAGCAGTTCTTC.

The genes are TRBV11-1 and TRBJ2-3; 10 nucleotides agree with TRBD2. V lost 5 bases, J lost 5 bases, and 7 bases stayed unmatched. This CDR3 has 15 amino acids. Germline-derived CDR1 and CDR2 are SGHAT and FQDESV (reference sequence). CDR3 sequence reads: CASSSQREGGDTQYF. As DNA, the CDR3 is TGTGCCAGCAGCAGTCAGCGGGAGGGAGGAGATACGCAGTATTTT. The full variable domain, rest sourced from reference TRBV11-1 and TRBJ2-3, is EAEVAQSPRYKITEKSQAVAFWCDPISGHATLYWYRQILGQGPELLVQFQDESVVDDSQLPKDRFSAERLKGVDSTLKIQPAELGDSAMYLCASSSQREGGDTQYFGPGTRLTVL.

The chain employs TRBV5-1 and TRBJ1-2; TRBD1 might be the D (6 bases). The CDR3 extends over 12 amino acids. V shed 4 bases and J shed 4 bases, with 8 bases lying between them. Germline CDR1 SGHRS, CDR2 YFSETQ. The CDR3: CASSLDSYGYTF. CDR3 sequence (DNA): TGCGCCAGCAGCCTGGACAGCTATGGCTACACCTTC.

CDR3 coding DNA: TGTGCCAGCAGCGCTAGTCAGGGGGCGAGCGGCACAGATACGCAGTATTTT. It specifies CASSASQGASGTDTQYF. V is TRBV9 and J is TRBJ2-3; 8 nucleotides line up with TRBD1. The junction had 10 bases not matched to a gene; V was cut back by 3 bases and J by 1 base. The CDR3 sequence is 17 residues long. Germline CDR1 reads SGDLS; CDR2 reads YYNGEE.

The chain's CDR3 is CASSPGTSGFYQETQYF. CDR3 bases: TGTGCCAGTAGTCCGGGGACTAGCGGGTTTTACCAAGAGACCCAGTACTTC. V usage is TRBV19 and J usage is TRBJ2-5, with 12 bases that match TRBD2. The CDR3 sequence is 17 residues long. CDR1 is LNHDA, CDR2 SQIVND, per germline (reference sequence). With 5 bases clipped from V and 0 bases from J, the junction kept 7 bases outside the gene matches.

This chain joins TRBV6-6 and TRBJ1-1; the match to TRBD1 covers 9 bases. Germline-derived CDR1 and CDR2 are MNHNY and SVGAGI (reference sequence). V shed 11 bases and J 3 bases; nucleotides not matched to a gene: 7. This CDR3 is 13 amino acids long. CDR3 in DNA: TGTGCCGGCGGACAGGGGATGTACACTGAAGCTTTCTTT. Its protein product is CAGGQGMYTEAFF.

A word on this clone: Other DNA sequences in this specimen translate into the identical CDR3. The CDR3 loop reads CASSPGQGGTNTEAFF. As DNA, the CDR3 is TGTGCCAGCTCACCAGGACAGGGAGGAACGAACACTGAAGCTTTCTTT. This sequence joins TRBV18 and TRBJ1-1; 8 nucleotides match TRBD1. CDR3 length: 16 amino acids. Germline lookup yields CDR1 KGHSH and CDR2 LQKENI. The ends lost 2 bases at V and 1 base at J; junction bases unmatched: 6.

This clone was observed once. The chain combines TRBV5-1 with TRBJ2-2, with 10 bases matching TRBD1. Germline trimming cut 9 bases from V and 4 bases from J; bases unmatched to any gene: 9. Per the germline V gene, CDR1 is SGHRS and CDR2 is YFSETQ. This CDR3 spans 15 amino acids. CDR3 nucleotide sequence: TGCGCCACCAGGGCAGGGACAGGGGTCACCGGGGAGCTGTTTTTT. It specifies CATRAGTGVTGELFF.

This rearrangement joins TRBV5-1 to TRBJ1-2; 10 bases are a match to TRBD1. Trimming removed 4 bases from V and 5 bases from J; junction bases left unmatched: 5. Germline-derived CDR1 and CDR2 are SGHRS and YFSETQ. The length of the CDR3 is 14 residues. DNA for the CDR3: TGCGCCAGCAGCCCGGAGGGACAGGGGTATGGCTACACCTTC. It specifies CASSPEGQGYGYTF. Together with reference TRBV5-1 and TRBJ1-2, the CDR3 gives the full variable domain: KAGVTQTPRYLIKTRGQQVTLSCSPISGHRSVSWYQQTPGQGLQFLFEYFSETQRNKGNFPGRFSGRQFSNSRSEMNVSTLELGDSALYLCASSPEGQGYGYTFGSGTRLTVV.

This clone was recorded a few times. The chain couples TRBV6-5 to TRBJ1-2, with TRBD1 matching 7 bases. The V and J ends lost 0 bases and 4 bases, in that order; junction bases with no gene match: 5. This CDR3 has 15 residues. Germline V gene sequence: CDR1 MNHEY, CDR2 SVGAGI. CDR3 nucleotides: TGTGCCAGCAGTTACTCTAGGACAGGCAGCTATGGCTACACCTTC. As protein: CASSYSRTGSYGYTF.

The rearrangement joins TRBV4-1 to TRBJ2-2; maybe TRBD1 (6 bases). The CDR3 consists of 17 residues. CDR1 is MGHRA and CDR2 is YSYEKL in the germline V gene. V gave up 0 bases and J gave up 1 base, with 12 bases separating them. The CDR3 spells CASSQDPGAKNTGELFF. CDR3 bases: TGCGCCAGCAGCCAAGACCCAGGGGCGAAGAACACCGGGGAGCTGTTTTTT.

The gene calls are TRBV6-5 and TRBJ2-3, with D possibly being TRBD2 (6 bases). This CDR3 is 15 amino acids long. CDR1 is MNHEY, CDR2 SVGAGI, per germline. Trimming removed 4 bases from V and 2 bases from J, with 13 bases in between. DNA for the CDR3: TGTGCCAGCAGTTTTTCCCGGGACTCCACAGATACGCAGTATTTT. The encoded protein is CASSFSRDSTDTQYF.

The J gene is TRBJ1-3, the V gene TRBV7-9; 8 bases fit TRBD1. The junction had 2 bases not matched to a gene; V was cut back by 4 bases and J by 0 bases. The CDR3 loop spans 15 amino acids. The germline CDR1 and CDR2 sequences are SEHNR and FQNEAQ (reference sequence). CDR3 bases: TGTGCCAGCAGCTCCGGGACAGGCTCTGGAAACACCATATATTTT. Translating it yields CASSSGTGSGNTIYF.

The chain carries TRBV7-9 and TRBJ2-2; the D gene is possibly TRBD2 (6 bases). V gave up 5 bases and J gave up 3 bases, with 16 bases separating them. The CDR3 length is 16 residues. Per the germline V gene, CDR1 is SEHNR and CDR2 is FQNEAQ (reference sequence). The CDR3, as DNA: TGTGCCAGCAGCGGCCCGGAGGGCAGATACACCGGGGAGCTGTTTTTT. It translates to CASSGPEGRYTGELFF.

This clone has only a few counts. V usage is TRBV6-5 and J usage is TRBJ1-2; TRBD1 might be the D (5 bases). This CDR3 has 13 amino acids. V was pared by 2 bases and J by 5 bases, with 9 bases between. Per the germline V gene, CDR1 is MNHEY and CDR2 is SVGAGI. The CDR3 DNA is TGTGCCAGCAGTTACGGGGGGAGGTATGGCTACACCTTC. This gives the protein CASSYGGRYGYTF.